These 28 T cell receptor beta chains were all obtained from the same sample, sequenced in a study of blood T cells in healthy people across ages. Together with a sample-barcoded 5' primer, a J-beta primer mix was included in a second PCR lasting 7 to 11 cycles. MiXCR, run by TCRdb on the 5' RACE reads, gives a single entry per CDR3 protein. Of 920,000 or so distinct CDR3 sequences listed, more than 40% are singletons. The sample taken for sequencing was blood. Source of these receptors: an older woman in good health.

This clonotype was picked up a small number of times. The chain links TRBV30 to TRBJ2-1; 12 bases are shared with TRBD2. The junction had 2 bases not matched to a gene; V was cut back by 3 bases and J by 5 bases. The CDR3 length is 14 residues. Germline CDR1 reads GTSNPN; CDR2 reads SVGIG (reference sequence). In nucleotides, the CDR3 is TGTGCCTGGAGAGGACTAGCGGGAAACAATGAGCAGTTCTTC. It specifies CAWRGLAGNNEQFF. Full variable domain (missing parts from reference TRBV30 and TRBJ2-1): SQTIHQWPATLVQPVGSPLSLECTVEGTSNPNLYWYRQAAGRGLQLLFYSVGIGQISSEVPQNLSASRPQDRQFILSSKKLLLSDSGFYLCAWRGLAGNNEQFFGPGTRLTVL.

The V and J genes are TRBV21-1 and TRBJ1-5; TRBD1, the D gene given by the table, was not confirmed from the DNA. TRBV21-1 is a pseudogene segment. The CDR3 totals 16 residues. The CDR3: CASSWGGATCNQPQHF. The CDR3 DNA follows: TGTGCCAGCAGCTGGGGGGGGGCGACTTGCAATCAGCCCCAGCATTTT.

This clonotype was detected once. V is TRBV2 and J is TRBJ2-1; D gene unclear. V lost 0 bases and J lost 14, with 14 bases in between. Per germline, CDR1 SNHLY and CDR2 FYNNEI. The CDR3 is made up of 13 amino acids. Here the CDR3 DNA reads TGTGCCAGCAGTGAAGCGGGTGACGGTGGGGAGTTCTTC. Protein sequence: CASSEAGDGGEFF.

J is TRBJ2-1 and V is TRBV15, with TRBD2 matching over 14 bases. This CDR3 has 15 amino acids. Germline V gene sequence: CDR1 LNHNV, CDR2 YYDKDF (reference sequence). V shed 5 bases, J shed 7 bases, and the junction held 4 bases outside the gene matches. The CDR3 is CATSSRTSGRNEQFF. As DNA, the CDR3 is TGTGCCACCAGCTCGAGGACTAGCGGGAGGAATGAGCAGTTCTTC. Full variable domain (rest looked up from reference TRBV15 and TRBJ2-1): DAMVIQNPRYQVTQFGKPVTLSCSQTLNHNVMYWYQQKSSQAPKLLFHYYDKDFNNEADTPDNFQSRRPNTSFCFLDIRSPGLGDTAMYLCATSSRTSGRNEQFFGPGTRLTVL.

The CDR3 region is CASSYSIGGLREQPQHF. CDR3 DNA: TGTGCCAGCAGTTACTCGATCGGGGGCCTGAGGGAACAGCCCCAGCATTTT. The chain combines TRBV6-2 or TRBV6-3 with TRBJ1-5; perhaps TRBD1 as D (6 bases). Trimming took off 0 bases at V and 7 bases at J, with 19 bases between the two ends. The CDR3 runs to 17 residues. The germline V gene has CDR1 MNHEY and CDR2 SVGEGT.

Points on this clonotype: With a much larger clone just one base away, this may be a read error. This chain connects TRBV29-1 to TRBJ1-1, with D maybe TRBD1 (6 bases). The CDR3 has 14 residues. Germline CDR1 reads SQVTM; CDR2 reads ANQGSEA. The CDR3 bases are TGCAGTGCCGTTGGGACAAGAGAACAGACTGAAGCTTTCTTT. It yields the protein CSAVGTREQTEAFF.

The chain carries TRBV21-1 and TRBJ2-3; the D call in the table, TRBD2, was not verified against the DNA. TRBV21-1 is labeled a pseudogene. The CDR3 loop spans 18 amino acids. The CDR3 bases are TGTGCCAGCAGCAAAGGGCCCCGGGGACTAGCGGGAGGAGATACGCAGTATTTT. Amino acid sequence: CASSKGPRGLAGGDTQYF.

The table lists this clonotype with a few counts. The V gene is TRBV3-1, the J gene TRBJ2-5; the D gene is possibly TRBD2 (6 bases). CDR3 length equals 15 residues. V lost 3 bases, J lost 5 bases, and 16 bases lay in between. Germline CDR1 and CDR2: LGHDT and YNNKEL (reference sequence). DNA of the CDR3: TGTGCCAGCAGCCATGGAACGGGAGATCCTGAGACCCAGTACTTC. This sequence encodes CASSHGTGDPETQYF.

The chain is built from TRBV28 and TRBJ2-7; D gene unclear. Germline V gene lookup returns CDR1 MDHEN and CDR2 SYDVKM. The CDR3 covers 14 residues. Trimming cost V 2 bases and J 2 bases, with 10 bases left between them. The CDR3 spells CASSLGPYAYEQYF. In nucleotides, the CDR3 is TGTGCCAGCAGTTTAGGACCTTATGCCTACGAGCAGTACTTC.

The chain is built from TRBV20-1 and TRBJ1-2, with D unresolved. Trimming took off 3 bases at V and 2 bases at J, with 13 bases between the two ends. Per the germline V gene, CDR1 is DFQATT and CDR2 is SNEGSKA (reference sequence). The CDR3 covers 14 residues. The DNA for the CDR3 is TGCAGTGCTAGGGAGGATGGGCTGAACTATGGCTACACCTTC. Its protein is CSAREDGLNYGYTF.

The J gene is TRBJ1-4, the V gene TRBV7-6; possible D gene TRBD1, 6 bases. CDR1 is SGHVS, CDR2 FNYEAQ, per germline. The CDR3 is 15 amino acids. Trimming removed 1 base from V and 5 bases from J, with 11 bases in between. CDR3 nucleotide sequence: TGTGCCAGCAGCTTAGGAGGGACACGAAATGAAAAACTGTTTTTT. The encoded protein is CASSLGGTRNEKLFF.

The chain links TRBV28 to TRBJ2-3; 12 bases are shared with TRBD2. In germline, CDR1 is MDHEN, CDR2 SYDVKM. J lost 0 bases, V lost 2 bases, and 6 bases had no gene match. CDR3 length equals 18 residues. The CDR3 protein is CASSLGLAGPTSTDTQYF. The DNA of the CDR3 is TGTGCCAGCAGTTTAGGACTAGCGGGACCGACTAGCACAGATACGCAGTATTTT.

The chain is built from TRBV5-1 and TRBJ1-6, with 7 bases identical to TRBD1. The CDR3 extends over 15 amino acids. The V segment lost 4 bases and the J segment 5 bases; nucleotides outside the gene matches: 6. The V gene's germline CDR1 is SGHRS and CDR2 YFSETQ. CDR3 region: CASSRTGQNNSPLHF. CDR3 DNA sequence: TGCGCCAGCAGCCGTACGGGACAGAATAATTCACCCCTCCACTTT.

This clonotype was seen repeatedly, ten times or more. The chain employs TRBV7-3 and TRBJ2-1, with TRBD1 as a possible D gene (5 bases). Germline V gives CDR1 SGHTA, CDR2 FQGTGA. Trimming took 5 bases from V and 1 from J, leaving 12 bases between them. The CDR3 runs to 15 residues. CDR3 DNA: TGTGCCAGCAGCCCAGGGTCGGTGTCCTACAATGAGCAGTTCTTC. Its translation: CASSPGSVSYNEQFF.

The chain is built from TRBV20-1 and TRBJ2-7; 7 bases map to TRBD2. Germline V CDR1 and CDR2: DFQATT, SNEGSKA (reference sequence). The CDR3 totals 15 residues. V shed 0 bases, J shed 0 bases, and the junction held 5 bases outside the gene matches. CDR3 DNA sequence: TGCAGTGCTAGAGACGCTAGCGGACCCTCCTACGAGCAGTACTTC. It specifies CSARDASGPSYEQYF.

This chain joins TRBV6-2 or TRBV6-3 and TRBJ1-2; perhaps TRBD1 as D (5 bases). The V gene's germline CDR1 is MNHEY and CDR2 SVGEGT. Trimming pared 6 bases from V and 8 bases from J, leaving 16 bases between. The CDR3 has 13 residues. The CDR3 coding sequence is TGTGCCAGCAGGACGGACACAGCTATGGGCTACACCTTC. It codes for CASRTDTAMGYTF.

This clonotype was counted between two and nine times. The CDR3: CSAKTAVNYGYTF. CDR3 DNA sequence: TGCAGTGCTAAGACAGCGGTGAACTATGGCTACACCTTC. This rearrangement joins TRBV20-1 to TRBJ1-2, with D perhaps matching TRBD1 (5 bases). V lost 4 bases, J lost 2 bases, and 11 bases lay in between. Germline-derived CDR1 and CDR2 are DFQATT and SNEGSKA (reference sequence). The CDR3 extends over 13 amino acids.

The gene calls are TRBV5-5 and TRBJ2-1; tentatively, D is TRBD2 (5 bases). Germline values: CDR1 SGHKS, CDR2 YYEKEE (reference sequence). This CDR3 has 13 residues. Trimming shortened V by 4 bases and J by 4 bases, and 9 bases separated the two germline ends. The CDR3 bases are TGTGCCAGCAGCGAAGCGGTTTACAATGAGCAGTTCTTC. Residues: CASSEAVYNEQFF.

This chain joins TRBV12-3 or TRBV12-4 and TRBJ2-1, with 11 nucleotides matching TRBD2. Losses at the gene ends were 3 bases for V and 3 bases for J; bases not matched to a gene: 7. The CDR3 length is 17 residues. The CDR3 nucleotides are TGTGCCAGCAGTTTCTGGGGGCTAGCGGGGGGCTACAATGAGCAGTTCTTC. Its translation is CASSFWGLAGGYNEQFF.

This clonotype has more than one count but fewer than ten. The chain is built from TRBV9 and TRBJ1-2; D remains ambiguous. The ends were cut back, 0 bases at V and 8 bases at J, with 14 bases in the middle. The CDR3 extends over 14 amino acids. The V gene's germline CDR1 is SGDLS and CDR2 YYNGEE. This chain's CDR3 is CASSVDEGGSGYTF. The DNA for the CDR3 is TGTGCCAGCAGCGTAGATGAGGGAGGGTCCGGCTACACCTTC.

Remarks on this clonotype: A much bigger clone sits one base away, suggesting this may be a read error. The genes are TRBV6-6 and TRBJ2-1; D gene ambiguous. Between the trimmed V and J ends, which lost 5 bases and 8 bases, there was a span of 16 bases. The CDR3 length is 14 residues. From germline, CDR1 is MNHNY and CDR2 SVGAGI (reference sequence). The CDR3 bases are TGTGCCAGCAGTGTTTCCGGGCCGGGCGATGAGCAGTTCTTC. It is translated as CASSVSGPGDEQFF.

Details on this clonotype: One junction end does not reproduce the germline sequence, and a read error may be involved. For the CDR3, the DNA is TGCGGCGTTGATTCAATTGGGAGACTAGCGGGGGGTGAGCAGTTCTTC. The encoded protein is CGVDSIGRLAGGEQFF. The genes are TRBV29-1 and TRBJ2-1; the match to TRBD2 covers 13 bases. Germline-derived CDR1 and CDR2 are SQVTM and ANQGSEA. The CDR3 is 16 residues long.

This clonotype was detected many times. A junction boundary mismatches the germline segment, possibly from a read error. This chain uses TRBV5-1 with TRBJ1-2; the match to TRBD1 covers 9 bases. This CDR3 region has 14 residues. Germline V gene data show CDR1 as SGHRS and CDR2 as YFSETQ. The CDR3 nucleotides are TGTGCCAGCAGCCCAGGACAGGGGAGCTATGGCTACACCTTC. Protein product: CASSPGQGSYGYTF.

V gene TRBV6-6 combines with J gene TRBJ1-2; unclear D gene. Germline lookup yields CDR1 MNHNY and CDR2 SVGAGI (reference sequence). The length of the CDR3 is 15 residues. V was trimmed by 6 bases and J by 4 bases, leaving 18 bases between them. The DNA for the CDR3 is TGTGCCAGCAGCGCCGGGAGTCCATCTCTCTATGGCTACACCTTC. It translates to CASSAGSPSLYGYTF.

V gene TRBV4-2 combines with J gene TRBJ1-1; TRBD1 agrees at 8 bases. Per the germline V gene, CDR1 is LGHNA and CDR2 is YNFKEQ. This CDR3 has 13 amino acids. The V segment lost 3 bases and the J segment 6 bases; nucleotides outside the gene matches: 3. The CDR3 reads CASSQGDRSEAFF. CDR3 DNA: TGTGCCAGCAGCCAGGGGGACAGGTCTGAAGCTTTCTTT.

This chain joins TRBV7-7 and TRBJ2-7, with 8 bases aligning to TRBD1. This CDR3 is 15 amino acids long. The germline V gene has CDR1 SSHAT and CDR2 FNYEAQ (reference sequence). The V and J ends lost 5 bases and 5 bases, in that order; junction bases with no gene match: 11. The CDR3 DNA follows: TGTGCCAGCAGCCCGTGGGGCAGGGGGCAGGACGAGCAGTACTTC. Translation gives CASSPWGRGQDEQYF.

There are a few counts of this clonotype. CDR3 DNA sequence: TGTGCCAGCAACGTGGGACAGGGCGGGTCACCCCTCCACTTT. It encodes CASNVGQGGSPLHF. The V call is TRBV4-2, the J call TRBJ1-6; 9 bases map to TRBD1. Germline CDR1 is LGHNA and CDR2 is YNFKEQ. The CDR3 length is 14 residues. The junction had 8 bases not matched to a gene; V was cut back by 7 bases and J by 10 bases.

This clonotype was seen a few times. The rearrangement links TRBV7-9 to TRBJ2-7, with D possibly matching TRBD1 (6 bases). This CDR3 spans 14 amino acids. With 1 base removed from V and 3 bases from J, the gap between germline ends came to 10 bases. CDR1 is SEHNR and CDR2 is FQNEAQ in the germline V gene (reference sequence). The CDR3 is CASSLEWDNYEQYF. In DNA, the CDR3 is TGTGCCAGCAGCTTAGAATGGGACAACTACGAGCAGTACTTC.